The entry below describes one T cell receptor beta chain. No antigen is known for it. Per-nucleotide qualities are absent, and no much larger clonotype sits a single base away. Whole blood was collected in K2EDTA tubes by collaborating institutions according to the institutions' own protocols. For TCRbeta analysis, collaborators shipped samples in one of three forms: frozen whole blood, isolated PBMCs, or DNA extracted from either of those sample types. The data derive from a study of blood T cell repertoires in COVID-19 (dated by TCRdb to the early 2020s). In terms of the full investigation: The collaborator samples originated in the United States, Italy and Spain and spanned the acute and convalescent phases of COVID-19. Where available, HLA class I and class II types were taken from metadata supplied by the sample provider and were not determined by assay-based typing. The samples were drawn from the first 160 participants of the ongoing ImmuneRACE study and from some 1,300 subjects provided by 6 global collaborators. The repertoires were released in a freely available public database intended as a resource for research on the immune response to SARS-CoV-2. Sample metadata almost always included a de-identified subject ID, COVID-19 status, age in years and sex. The prospective study material was composed of cDNA or gDNA derived from T cells, B-cell-depleted T cells, or PBMCs. Subjects who had been exposed to COVID-19, were actively infected with it, or had recovered from it provided the deeply sampled blood TCRbeta repertoires that made up the dataset. Study-level results and caveats: The amount of clinical and demographic metadata varied by source and participant and was provided uncurated.

The immunoSEQ Assay, a bias-controlled multiplex PCR, was used to amplify TCRbeta CDR3 regions from genomic DNA. In the source study's methods: Within the assay, amplification of reference gene primers was used to estimate how many nucleated cells each sample contained. To quantify the absolute abundance of each unique TCRbeta CDR3 rearrangement, sequence reads were collapsed and filtered. For each sample, productive Simpson clonality was calculated as the square root of Simpson's diversity index over productive rearrangements. Drawn from immuneACCESS, this table holds only the in-frame rearrangements with V and J called that TCRdb kept. Clones are partly lost; checked studies trace under half to an unresolved V gene and leave the rest unexplained. D and trimming come from the DNA, and the V and J calls and clone size come from that table. In this sample the table shows around 330,000 clones, roughly 88% of which occur a single time. Of the sample, 3% to 4% falls within the top ten clones.

The junction shows trimming of 7 bases on V and 5 bases on J, plus 10 bases between the germline ends. The germline V gene encodes CDR1 MDHEN and CDR2 SYDVKM. The CDR3 runs 12 residues from the cysteine to the phenylalanine. Just the 36-base CDR3 DNA is kept, in frame starting at base 1. The sample taken for sequencing was peripheral blood. This receptor was obtained from a woman aged 45 to 65 with active or convalescent COVID-19. The chain uses TRBV28 and TRBJ2-3; there is no confident call for the D gene. The nucleotide sequence is given as TGTGCCAGCACACAGTCAAAAGATACGCAGTATTTT. Translated, it gives CASTQSKDTQYF.